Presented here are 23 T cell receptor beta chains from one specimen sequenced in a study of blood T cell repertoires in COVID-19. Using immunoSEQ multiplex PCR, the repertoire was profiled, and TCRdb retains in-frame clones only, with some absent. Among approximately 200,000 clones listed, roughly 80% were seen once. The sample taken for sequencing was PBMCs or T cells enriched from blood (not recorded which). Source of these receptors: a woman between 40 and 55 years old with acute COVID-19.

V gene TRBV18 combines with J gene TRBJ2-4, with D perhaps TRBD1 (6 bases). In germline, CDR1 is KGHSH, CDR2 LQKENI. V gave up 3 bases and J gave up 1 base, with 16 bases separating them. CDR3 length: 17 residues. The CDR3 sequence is CASSPTGTQVAKNIQYF. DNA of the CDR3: TGTGCCAGCTCACCGACCGGGACACAGGTTGCCAAAAACATTCAGTACTTC.

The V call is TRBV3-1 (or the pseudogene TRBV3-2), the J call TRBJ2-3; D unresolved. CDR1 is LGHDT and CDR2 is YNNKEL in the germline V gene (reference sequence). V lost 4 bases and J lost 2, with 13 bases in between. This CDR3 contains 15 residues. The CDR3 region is CASSLRGEYTDTQYF. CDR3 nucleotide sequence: TGTGCCAGCAGCCTCAGAGGAGAGTACACAGATACGCAGTATTTT.

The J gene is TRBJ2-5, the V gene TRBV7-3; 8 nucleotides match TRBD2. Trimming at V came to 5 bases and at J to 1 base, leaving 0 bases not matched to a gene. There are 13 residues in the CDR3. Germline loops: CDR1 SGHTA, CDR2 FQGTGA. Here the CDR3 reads CASSTSGQETQYF. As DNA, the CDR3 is TGTGCCAGCAGCACTAGCGGCCAAGAGACCCAGTACTTC.

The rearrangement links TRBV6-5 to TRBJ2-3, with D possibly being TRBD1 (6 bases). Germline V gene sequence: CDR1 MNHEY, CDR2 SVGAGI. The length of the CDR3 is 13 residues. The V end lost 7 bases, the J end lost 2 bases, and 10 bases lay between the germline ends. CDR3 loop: CASKGHITDTQYF. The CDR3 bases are TGTGCCAGCAAGGGACACATCACAGATACGCAGTATTTT.

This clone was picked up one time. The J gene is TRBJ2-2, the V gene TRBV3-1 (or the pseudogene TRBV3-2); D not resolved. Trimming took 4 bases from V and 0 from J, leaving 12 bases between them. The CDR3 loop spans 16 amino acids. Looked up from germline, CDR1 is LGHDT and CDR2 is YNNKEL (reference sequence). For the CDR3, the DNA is TGTGCCAGCAGCCCCCGCCGGAGCGCGAACACCGGGGAGCTGTTTTTT. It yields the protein CASSPRRSANTGELFF.

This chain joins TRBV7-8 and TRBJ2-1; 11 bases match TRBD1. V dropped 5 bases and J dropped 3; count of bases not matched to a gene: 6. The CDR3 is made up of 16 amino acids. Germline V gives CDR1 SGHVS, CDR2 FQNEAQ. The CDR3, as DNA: TGTGCCAGCAGCCTAACCGGGACAGGGGGCTACAATGAGCAGTTCTTC. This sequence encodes CASSLTGTGGYNEQFF.

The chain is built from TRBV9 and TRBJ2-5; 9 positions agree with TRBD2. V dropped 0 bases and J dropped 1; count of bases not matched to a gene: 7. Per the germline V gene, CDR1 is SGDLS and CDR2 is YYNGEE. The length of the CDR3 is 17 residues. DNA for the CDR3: TGTGCCAGCAGCGTAGGAAATAGCGGGGGAGTCCAAGAGACCCAGTACTTC. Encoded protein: CASSVGNSGGVQETQYF.

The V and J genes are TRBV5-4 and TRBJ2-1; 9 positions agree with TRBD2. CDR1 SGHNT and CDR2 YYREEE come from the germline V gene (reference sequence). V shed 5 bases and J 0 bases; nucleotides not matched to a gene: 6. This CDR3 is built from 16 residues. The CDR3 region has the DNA TGTGCCAGCAGGCTAGCGGGATCTAACTCCTACAATGAGCAGTTCTTC. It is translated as CASRLAGSNSYNEQFF.

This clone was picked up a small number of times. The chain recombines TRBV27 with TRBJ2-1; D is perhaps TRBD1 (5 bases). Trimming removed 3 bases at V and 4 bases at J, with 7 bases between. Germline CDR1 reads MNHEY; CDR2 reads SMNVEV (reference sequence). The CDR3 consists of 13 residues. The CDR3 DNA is TGTGCCAGCAGTTTTGACAGATACAATGAGCAGTTCTTC. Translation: CASSFDRYNEQFF.

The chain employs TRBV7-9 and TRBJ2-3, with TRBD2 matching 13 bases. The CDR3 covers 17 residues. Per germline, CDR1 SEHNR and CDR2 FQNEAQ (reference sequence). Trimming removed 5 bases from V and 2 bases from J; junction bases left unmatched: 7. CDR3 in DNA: TGTGCCAGCAGCCCCAGGACTAGCGGGAGTTTCACAGATACGCAGTATTTT. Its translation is CASSPRTSGSFTDTQYF.

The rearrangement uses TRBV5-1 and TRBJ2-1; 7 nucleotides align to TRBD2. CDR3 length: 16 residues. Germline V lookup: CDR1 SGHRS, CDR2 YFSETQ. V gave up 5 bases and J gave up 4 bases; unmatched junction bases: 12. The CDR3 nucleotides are TGCGCCAGCAGACCCGGTGCCAGCGGGGCATACAATGAGCAGTTCTTC. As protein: CASRPGASGAYNEQFF.

This chain's CDR3 is CAWSEGSGNTIYF. CDR3 bases: TGTGCCTGGTCGGAGGGGTCCGGAAACACCATATATTTT. The chain uses TRBV30 and TRBJ1-3; tentative D call: TRBD1 (5 bases). Germline CDR1 and CDR2: GTSNPN and SVGIG (reference sequence). Trimming stripped 5 bases from V and 4 bases from J, with 12 bases between. This CDR3 has 13 amino acids.

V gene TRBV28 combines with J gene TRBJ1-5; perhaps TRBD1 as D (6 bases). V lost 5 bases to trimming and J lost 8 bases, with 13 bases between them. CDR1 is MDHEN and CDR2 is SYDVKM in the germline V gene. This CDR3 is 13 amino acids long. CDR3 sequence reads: CASSMDGTKPQHF. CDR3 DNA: TGTGCCAGCAGTATGGACGGGACAAAGCCCCAGCATTTT.

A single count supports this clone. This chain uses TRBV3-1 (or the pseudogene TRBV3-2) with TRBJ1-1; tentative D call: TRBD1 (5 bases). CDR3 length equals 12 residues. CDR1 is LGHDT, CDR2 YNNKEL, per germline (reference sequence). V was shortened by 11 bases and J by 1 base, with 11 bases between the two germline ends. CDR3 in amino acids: CAVGGRNTEAFF. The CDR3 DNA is TGTGCCGTCGGGGGGAGGAACACTGAAGCTTTCTTT.

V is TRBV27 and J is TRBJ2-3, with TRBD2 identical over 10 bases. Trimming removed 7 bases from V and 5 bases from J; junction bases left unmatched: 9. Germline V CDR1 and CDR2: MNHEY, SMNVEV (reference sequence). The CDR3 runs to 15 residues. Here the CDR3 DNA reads TGTGCCAGCAAAGAAGCGGGAGGGCCCATAGATACGCAGTATTTT. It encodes CASKEAGGPIDTQYF.

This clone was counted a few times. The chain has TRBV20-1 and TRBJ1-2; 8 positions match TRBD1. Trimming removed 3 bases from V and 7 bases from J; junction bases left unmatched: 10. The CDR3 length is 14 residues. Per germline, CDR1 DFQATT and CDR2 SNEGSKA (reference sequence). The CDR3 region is CSASLDRDGGGYTF. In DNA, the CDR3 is TGCAGTGCTAGTCTGGACAGGGACGGGGGTGGCTACACCTTC.

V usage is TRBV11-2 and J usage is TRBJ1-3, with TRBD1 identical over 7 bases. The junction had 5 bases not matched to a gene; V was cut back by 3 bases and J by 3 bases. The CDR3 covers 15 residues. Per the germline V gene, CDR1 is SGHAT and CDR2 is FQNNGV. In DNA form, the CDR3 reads TGTGCCAGCAGCTTCCCTGACAGGGTTGGAAACACCATATATTTT. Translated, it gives CASSFPDRVGNTIYF.

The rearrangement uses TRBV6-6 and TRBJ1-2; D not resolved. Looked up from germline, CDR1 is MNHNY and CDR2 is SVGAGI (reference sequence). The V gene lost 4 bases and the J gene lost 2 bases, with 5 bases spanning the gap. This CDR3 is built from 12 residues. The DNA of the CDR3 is TGTGCCAGCAGTTCCGGGAACTATGGCTACACCTTC. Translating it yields CASSSGNYGYTF.

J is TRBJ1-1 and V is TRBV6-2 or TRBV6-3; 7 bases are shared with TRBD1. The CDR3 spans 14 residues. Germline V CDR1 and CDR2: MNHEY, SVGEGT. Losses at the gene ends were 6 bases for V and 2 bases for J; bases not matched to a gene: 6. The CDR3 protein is CASSTTGLNTEAFF. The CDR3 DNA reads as TGTGCCAGCAGCACGACAGGGCTCAACACTGAAGCTTTCTTT.

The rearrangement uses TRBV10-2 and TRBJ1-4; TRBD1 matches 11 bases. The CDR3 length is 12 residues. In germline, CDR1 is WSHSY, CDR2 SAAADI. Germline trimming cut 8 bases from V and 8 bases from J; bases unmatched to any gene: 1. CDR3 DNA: TGCGCCAGCCGGACAGGGGGCGAAAAACTGTTTTTT. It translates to CASRTGGEKLFF.

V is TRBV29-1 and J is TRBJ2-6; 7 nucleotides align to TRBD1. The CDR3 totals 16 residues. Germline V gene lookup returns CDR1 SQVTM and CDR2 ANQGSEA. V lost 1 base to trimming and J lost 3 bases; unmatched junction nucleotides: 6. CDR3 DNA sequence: TGCAGCGTTGAAGTAGCCAGGGGGTTTGGGGCCAACGTCCTGACTTTC. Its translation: CSVEVARGFGANVLTF.

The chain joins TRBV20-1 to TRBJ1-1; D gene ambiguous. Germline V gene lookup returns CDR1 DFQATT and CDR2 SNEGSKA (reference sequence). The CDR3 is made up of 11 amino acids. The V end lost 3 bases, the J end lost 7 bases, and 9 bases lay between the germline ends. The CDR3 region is CSARRRSEAFF. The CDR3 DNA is TGCAGTGCTAGGCGGCGGAGTGAAGCTTTCTTT.

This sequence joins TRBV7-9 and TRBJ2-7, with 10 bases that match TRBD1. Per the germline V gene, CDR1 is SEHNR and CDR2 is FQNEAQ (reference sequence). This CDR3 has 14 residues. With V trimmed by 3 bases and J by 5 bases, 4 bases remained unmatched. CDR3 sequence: CASSLGQGIHEQYF. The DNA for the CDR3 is TGTGCCAGCAGCTTGGGACAGGGGATCCACGAGCAGTACTTC. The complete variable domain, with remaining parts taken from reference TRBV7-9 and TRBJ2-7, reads DTGVSQNPRHKITKRGQNVTFRCDPISEHNRLYWYRQTLGQGPEFLTYFQNEAQLEKSRLLSDRFSAERPKGSFSTLEIQRTEQGDSAMYLCASSLGQGIHEQYFGPGTRLTVT.